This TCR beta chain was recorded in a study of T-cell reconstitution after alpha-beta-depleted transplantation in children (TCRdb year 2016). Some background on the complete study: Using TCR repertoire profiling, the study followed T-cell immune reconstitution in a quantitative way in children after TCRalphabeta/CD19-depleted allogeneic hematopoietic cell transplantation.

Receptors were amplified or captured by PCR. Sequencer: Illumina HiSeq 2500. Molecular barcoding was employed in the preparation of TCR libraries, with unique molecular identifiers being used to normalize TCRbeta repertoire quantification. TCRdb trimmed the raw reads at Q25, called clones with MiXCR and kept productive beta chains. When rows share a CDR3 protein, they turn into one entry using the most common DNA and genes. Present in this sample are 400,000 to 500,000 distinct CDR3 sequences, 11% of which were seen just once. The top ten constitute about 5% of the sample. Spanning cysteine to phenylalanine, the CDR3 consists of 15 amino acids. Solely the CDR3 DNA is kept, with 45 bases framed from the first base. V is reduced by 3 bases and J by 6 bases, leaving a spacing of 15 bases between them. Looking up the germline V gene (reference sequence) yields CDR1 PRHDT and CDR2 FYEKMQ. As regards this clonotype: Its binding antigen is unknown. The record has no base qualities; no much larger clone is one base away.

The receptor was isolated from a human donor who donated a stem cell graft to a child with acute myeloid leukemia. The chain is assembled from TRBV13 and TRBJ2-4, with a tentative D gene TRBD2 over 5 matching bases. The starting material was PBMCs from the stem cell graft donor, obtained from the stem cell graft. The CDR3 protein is CASSFTPAGGNIQYF. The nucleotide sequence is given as TGTGCCAGCAGCTTTACACCCGCAGGAGGAAACATTCAGTACTTC. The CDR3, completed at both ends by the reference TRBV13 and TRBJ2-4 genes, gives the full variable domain AAGVIQSPRHLIKEKRETATLKCYPIPRHDTVYWYQQGPGQDPQFLISFYEKMQSDKGSIPDRFSAQQFSDYHSELNMSSLELGDSALYFCASSFTPAGGNIQYFGAGTRLSVL.